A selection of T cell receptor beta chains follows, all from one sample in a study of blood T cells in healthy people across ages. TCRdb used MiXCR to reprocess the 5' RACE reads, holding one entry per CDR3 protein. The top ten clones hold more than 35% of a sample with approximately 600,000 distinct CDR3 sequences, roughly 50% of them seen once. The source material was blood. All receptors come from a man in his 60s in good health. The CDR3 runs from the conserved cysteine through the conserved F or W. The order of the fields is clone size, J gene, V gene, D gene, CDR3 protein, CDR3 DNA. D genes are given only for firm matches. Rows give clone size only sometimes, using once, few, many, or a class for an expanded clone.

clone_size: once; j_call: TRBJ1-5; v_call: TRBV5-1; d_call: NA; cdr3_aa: CASSPGPYSNQPQHF; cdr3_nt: TGCGCCAGCAGCCCGGGACCTTATAGCAATCAGCCCCAGCATTTT
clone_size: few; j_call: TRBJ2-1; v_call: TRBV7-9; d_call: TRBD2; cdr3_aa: CASSPRPSGGYNEQFF; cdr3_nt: TGTGCCAGCAGCCCCCGCCCTAGCGGGGGTTACAATGAGCAGTTCTTC
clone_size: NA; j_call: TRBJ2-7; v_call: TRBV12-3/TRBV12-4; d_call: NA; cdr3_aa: CASSRSRVNGEQYF; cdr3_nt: TGTGCCAGCAGCCGGAGTAGGGTCAATGGCGAGCAGTACTTC
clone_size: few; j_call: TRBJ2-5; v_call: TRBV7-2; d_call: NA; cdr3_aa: CASSSGLSQETQYF; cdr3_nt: TGTGCCAGCAGCTCCGGACTCTCCCAAGAGACCCAGTACTTC
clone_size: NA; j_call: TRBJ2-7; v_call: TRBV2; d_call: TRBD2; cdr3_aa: CASSERSLAGGPGEQYF; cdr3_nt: TGTGCCAGCAGTGAACGGTCGCTAGCGGGGGGCCCAGGGGAGCAGTACTTC
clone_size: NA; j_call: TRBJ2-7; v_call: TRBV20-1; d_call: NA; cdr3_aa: CSARDKENLGTLVSYEQYF; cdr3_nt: TGCAGTGCTAGAGATAAGGAAAATCTCGGTACTCTCGTCTCCTACGAGCAGTACTTC
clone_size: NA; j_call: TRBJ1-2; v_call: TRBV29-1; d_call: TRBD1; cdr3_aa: CSATQGANYGYTF; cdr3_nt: TGCAGCGCCACACAGGGGGCGAACTATGGCTACACCTTC
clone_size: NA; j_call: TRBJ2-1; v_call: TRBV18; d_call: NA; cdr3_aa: CASSVGTWANNEQFF; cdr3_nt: TGTGCCAGCTCAGTCGGGACCTGGGCCAACAATGAGCAGTTCTTC
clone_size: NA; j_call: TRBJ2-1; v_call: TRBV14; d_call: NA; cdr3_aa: CASSQDDFTYNEQFF; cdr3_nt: TGTGCCAGCAGCCAAGATGACTTCACCTACAATGAGCAGTTCTTC
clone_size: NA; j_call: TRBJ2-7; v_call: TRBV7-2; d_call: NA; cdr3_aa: CASSLWSSGAGEQYF; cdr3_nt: TGTGCCAGCAGCTTATGGTCGTCGGGGGCCGGCGAGCAGTACTTC
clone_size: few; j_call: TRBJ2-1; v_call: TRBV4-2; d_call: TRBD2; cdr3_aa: CASRGAGGHHEQFF; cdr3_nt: TGTGCCAGCAGAGGAGCGGGGGGGCACCATGAGCAGTTCTTC
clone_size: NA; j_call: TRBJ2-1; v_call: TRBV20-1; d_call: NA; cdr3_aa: CSARDLRGGYNEQFF; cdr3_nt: TGCAGTGCTAGAGATTTGAGGGGGGGATACAATGAGCAGTTCTTC
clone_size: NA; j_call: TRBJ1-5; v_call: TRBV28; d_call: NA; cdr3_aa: CASSVFNQPQHF; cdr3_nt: TGTGCCAGCTCGGTGTTCAATCAGCCCCAGCATTTT
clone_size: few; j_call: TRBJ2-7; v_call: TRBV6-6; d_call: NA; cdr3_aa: CASSFHGDAYEQYF; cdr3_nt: TGTGCCAGCAGTTTCCACGGTGACGCCTACGAGCAGTACTTC
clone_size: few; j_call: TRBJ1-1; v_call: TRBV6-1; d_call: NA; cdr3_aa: CASKRGTNTEAFF; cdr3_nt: TGTGCCAGCAAAAGGGGGACGAACACTGAAGCTTTCTTT
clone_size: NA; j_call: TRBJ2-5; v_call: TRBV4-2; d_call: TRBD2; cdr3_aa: CASSQDLSGAQETQYF; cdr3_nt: TGTGCCAGCAGCCAAGATCTTAGCGGGGCCCAAGAGACCCAGTACTTC
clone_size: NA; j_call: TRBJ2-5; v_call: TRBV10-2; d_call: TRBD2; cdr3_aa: CASKPRGGETQYF; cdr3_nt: TGCGCCAGCAAACCCCGGGGGGGAGAGACCCAGTACTTC
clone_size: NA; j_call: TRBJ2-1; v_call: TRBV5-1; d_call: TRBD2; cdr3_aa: CASSLFSLAGGYNEQFF; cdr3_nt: TGCGCCAGCAGCTTATTCTCCCTAGCGGGGGGCTACAATGAGCAGTTCTTC
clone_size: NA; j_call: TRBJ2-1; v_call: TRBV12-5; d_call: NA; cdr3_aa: CASGLTINEQFF; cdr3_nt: TGTGCTAGTGGTTTGACCATTAATGAGCAGTTCTTC
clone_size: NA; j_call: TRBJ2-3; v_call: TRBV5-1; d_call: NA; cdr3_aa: CASSVDGSAGTQYF; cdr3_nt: TGCGCCAGCAGCGTAGATGGGTCCGCGGGGACGCAGTATTTT
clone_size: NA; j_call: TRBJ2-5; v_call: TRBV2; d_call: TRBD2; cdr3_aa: CASSRGLAGLQETQYF; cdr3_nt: TGTGCCAGCAGTAGGGGACTAGCGGGGCTCCAAGAGACCCAGTACTTC
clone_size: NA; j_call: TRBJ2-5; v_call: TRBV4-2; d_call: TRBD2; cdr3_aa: CASSQTNSGGGETQYF; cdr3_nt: TGTGCCAGCAGCCAAACGAATAGCGGGGGAGGGGAGACCCAGTACTTC
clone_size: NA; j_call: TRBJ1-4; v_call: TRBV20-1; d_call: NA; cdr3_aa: CSAHRGGVREKLFF; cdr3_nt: TGCAGTGCCCATCGGGGAGGAGTGCGAGAAAAACTGTTTTTT
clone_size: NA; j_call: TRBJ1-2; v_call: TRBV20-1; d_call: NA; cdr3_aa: CSARDPPAEGYGYTF; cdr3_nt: TGCAGTGCTAGAGATCCCCCAGCAGAGGGGTATGGCTACACCTTC
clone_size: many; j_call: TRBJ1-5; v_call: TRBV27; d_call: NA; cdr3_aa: CASSLSGNQPQHF; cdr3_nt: TGTGCCAGCAGTTTGTCGGGCAATCAGCCCCAGCATTTT
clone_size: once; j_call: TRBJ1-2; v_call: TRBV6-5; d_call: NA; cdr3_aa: CASSYLRGSRYTF; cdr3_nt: TGTGCCAGCAGTTACTTGAGAGGTTCCCGCTACACCTTC
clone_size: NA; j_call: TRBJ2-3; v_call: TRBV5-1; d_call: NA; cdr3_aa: CASSFLSTDTQYF; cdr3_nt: TGCGCCAGCAGCTTCCTCAGCACAGATACGCAGTATTTT
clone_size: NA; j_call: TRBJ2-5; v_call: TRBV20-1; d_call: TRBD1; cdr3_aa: CSAGRRQGINEQYF; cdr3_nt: TGCAGTGCTGGCCGACGACAGGGAATAAATGAGCAGTACTTC
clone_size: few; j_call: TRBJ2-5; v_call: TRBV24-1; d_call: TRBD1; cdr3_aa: CATSGRDRVASQYF; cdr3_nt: TGTGCCACCAGTGGCCGGGACAGGGTGGCTTCCCAGTACTTC
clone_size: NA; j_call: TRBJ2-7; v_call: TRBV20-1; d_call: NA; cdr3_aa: CSANRNTYEQYF; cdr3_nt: TGCAGTGCTAACCGCAACACCTACGAGCAGTACTTC
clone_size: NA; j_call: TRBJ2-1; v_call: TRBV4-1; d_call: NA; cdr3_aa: CASRQDGASYNEQFF; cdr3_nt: TGCGCCAGCAGACAGGACGGGGCCTCCTACAATGAGCAGTTCTTC
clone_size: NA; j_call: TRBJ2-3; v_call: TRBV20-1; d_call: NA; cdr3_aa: CSATRAGTDTQYF; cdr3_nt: TGCAGTGCCACCAGGGCCGGCACAGATACGCAGTATTTT
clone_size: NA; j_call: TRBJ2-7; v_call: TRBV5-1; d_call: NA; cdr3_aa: CASSLRTTVAFPKPEQYF; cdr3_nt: TGCGCCAGCAGCTTGCGGACCACAGTGGCGTTCCCAAAACCCGAGCAGTACTTC
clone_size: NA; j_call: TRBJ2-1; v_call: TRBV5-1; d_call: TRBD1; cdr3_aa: CASSLAGQGGYNEQFF; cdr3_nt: TGCGCCAGCAGCTTGGCCGGACAGGGAGGCTACAATGAGCAGTTCTTC
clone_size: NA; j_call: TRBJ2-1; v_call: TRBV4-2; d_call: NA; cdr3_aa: CASSPSRGVGNEQFF; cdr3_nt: TGTGCCAGCAGCCCCTCCAGGGGGGTCGGTAATGAGCAGTTCTTC
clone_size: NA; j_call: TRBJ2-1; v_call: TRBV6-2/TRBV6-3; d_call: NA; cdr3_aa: CASSYSFVVGDEQFF; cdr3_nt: TGTGCCAGCAGTTACAGTTTCGTGGTGGGTGATGAGCAGTTCTTC
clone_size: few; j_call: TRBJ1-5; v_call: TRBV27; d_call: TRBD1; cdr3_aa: CASSRRGQLNQPQHF; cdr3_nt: TGTGCCAGCAGTCGGAGGGGGCAACTCAATCAGCCCCAGCATTTT
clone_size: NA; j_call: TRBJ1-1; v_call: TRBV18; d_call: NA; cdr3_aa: CASSPQGGDTEAFF; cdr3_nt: TGTGCCAGCTCACCACAGGGGGGGGACACTGAAGCTTTCTTT
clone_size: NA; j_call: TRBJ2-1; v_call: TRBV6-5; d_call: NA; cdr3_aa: CASSPTRYNEQFF; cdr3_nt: TGTGCGAGCAGTCCAACTAGGTACAATGAGCAGTTCTTC
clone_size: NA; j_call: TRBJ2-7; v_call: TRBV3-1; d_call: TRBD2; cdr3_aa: CASSQRTSGSTFYEQYF; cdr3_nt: TGTGCCAGCAGCCAAAGGACTAGCGGGAGTACCTTCTACGAGCAGTACTTC
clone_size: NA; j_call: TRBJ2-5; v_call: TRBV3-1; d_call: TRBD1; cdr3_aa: CASSQPWVGGRETQYF; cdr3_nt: TGTGCCAGCAGCCAACCTTGGGTAGGGGGCCGGGAGACCCAGTACTTC
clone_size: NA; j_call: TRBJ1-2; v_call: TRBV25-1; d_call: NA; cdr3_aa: CASSEGLSYYGYTF; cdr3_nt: TGTGCCAGCAGTGAAGGGTTGTCTTACTATGGCTACACCTTC
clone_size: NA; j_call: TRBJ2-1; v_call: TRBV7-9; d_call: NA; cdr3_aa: CASSLGGATPSYNEQFF; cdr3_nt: TGTGCCAGCAGTCTTGGTGGAGCGACACCCTCCTACAATGAGCAGTTCTTC
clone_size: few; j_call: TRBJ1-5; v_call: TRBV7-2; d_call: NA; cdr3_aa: CASSPGSQPQHF; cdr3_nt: TGTGCCAGCAGTCCTGGTTCTCAGCCCCAGCATTTT
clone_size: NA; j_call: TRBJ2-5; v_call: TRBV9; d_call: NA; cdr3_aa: CASSVEMGLETQYF; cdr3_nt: TGTGCCAGCAGCGTAGAGATGGGTCTCGAGACCCAGTACTTC
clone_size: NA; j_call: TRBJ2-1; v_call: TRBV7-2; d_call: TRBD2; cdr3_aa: CASSPGGAMSNEQFF; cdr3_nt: TGTGCCAGCAGCCCGGGGGGAGCCATGTCCAATGAGCAGTTCTTC
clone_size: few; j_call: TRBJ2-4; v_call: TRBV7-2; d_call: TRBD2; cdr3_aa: CASSLASYISGGAKQYF; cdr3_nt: TGTGCCAGCAGCTTAGCGTCATACATCAGCGGGGGGGCAAAACAGTACTTC
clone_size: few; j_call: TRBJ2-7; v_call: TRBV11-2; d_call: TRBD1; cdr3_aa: CASSLRTGPTYEQYF; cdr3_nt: TGTGCCAGCAGCTTAAGGACAGGGCCAACCTACGAGCAGTACTTC
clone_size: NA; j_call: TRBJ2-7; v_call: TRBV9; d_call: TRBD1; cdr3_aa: CASSVRTGPYEQYF; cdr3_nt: TGTGCCAGCAGCGTCCGGACAGGACCCTACGAGCAGTACTTC
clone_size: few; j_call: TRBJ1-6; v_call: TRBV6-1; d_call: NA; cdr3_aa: CTSIGQLGPSSYNSPLHF; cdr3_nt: TGTACCAGCATTGGACAGCTAGGGCCGAGCTCCTATAATTCACCCCTCCACTTT
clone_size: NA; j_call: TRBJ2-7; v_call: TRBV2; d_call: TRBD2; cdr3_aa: CASSEGGGWYNEQYF; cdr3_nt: TGTGCCAGCAGTGAGGGCGGGGGTTGGTACAATGAGCAGTACTTC
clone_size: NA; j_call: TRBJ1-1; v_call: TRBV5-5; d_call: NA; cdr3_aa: CASRVTDPTPTTEAFF; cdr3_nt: TGTGCCAGCAGGGTGACAGACCCGACTCCCACGACTGAAGCTTTCTTT